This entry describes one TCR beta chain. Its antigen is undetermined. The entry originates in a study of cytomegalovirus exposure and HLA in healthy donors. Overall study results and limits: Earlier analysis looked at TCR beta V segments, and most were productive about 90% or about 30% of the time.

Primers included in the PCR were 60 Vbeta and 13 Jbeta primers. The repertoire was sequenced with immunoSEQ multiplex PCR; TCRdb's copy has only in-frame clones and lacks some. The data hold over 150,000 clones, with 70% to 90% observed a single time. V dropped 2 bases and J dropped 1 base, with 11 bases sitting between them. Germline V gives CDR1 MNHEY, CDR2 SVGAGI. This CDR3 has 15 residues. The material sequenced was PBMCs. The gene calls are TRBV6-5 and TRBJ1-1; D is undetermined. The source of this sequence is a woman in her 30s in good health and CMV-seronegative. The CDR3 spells CASSYRGSPNTEAFF. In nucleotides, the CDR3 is TGTGCCAGCAGTTACCGGGGAAGTCCGAACACTGAAGCTTTCTTT.